This T cell receptor beta chain was obtained from a study of T cells after yellow fever vaccination. Overall study context: It was SMART-Seq v4 Ultra Low Input that prepared the fractions with low cell numbers. Study-level results: Reappearance after the booster was seen for most primary-vaccination clones, at 95% to 97% CD4 and 88% CD8. CD4 and CD8 compartments shared a small share of clonotypes.

As regards this clonotype: Its target is not known. The germline gene is not matched at one end of the junction; a read error may be the cause.

Universal primer sites and UMIs were introduced during 5'RACE template-switching synthesis of TCR cDNA. In TCRdb, the 5' RACE reads were re-called with MiXCR into one record per CDR3 protein. Of some 600,000 distinct CDR3 sequences listed, about 17% were seen once; the top ten hold around 16%. The CDR3 sequence is 12 residues long. The germline gives CDR1 MGHRA, CDR2 YSYEKL. This TCR came from a man between 18 and 35 years old who received the YFV17D yellow fever vaccine. The chain links TRBV4-1 to TRBJ2-3; D unresolved. Source: PBMCs, taken less than 6 days after the first yellow fever vaccination. The CDR3 loop reads CASSQELHLMHF. CDR3 DNA sequence: TGCGCCAGCAGCCAAGAGCTCCACCTGATGCATTTT.